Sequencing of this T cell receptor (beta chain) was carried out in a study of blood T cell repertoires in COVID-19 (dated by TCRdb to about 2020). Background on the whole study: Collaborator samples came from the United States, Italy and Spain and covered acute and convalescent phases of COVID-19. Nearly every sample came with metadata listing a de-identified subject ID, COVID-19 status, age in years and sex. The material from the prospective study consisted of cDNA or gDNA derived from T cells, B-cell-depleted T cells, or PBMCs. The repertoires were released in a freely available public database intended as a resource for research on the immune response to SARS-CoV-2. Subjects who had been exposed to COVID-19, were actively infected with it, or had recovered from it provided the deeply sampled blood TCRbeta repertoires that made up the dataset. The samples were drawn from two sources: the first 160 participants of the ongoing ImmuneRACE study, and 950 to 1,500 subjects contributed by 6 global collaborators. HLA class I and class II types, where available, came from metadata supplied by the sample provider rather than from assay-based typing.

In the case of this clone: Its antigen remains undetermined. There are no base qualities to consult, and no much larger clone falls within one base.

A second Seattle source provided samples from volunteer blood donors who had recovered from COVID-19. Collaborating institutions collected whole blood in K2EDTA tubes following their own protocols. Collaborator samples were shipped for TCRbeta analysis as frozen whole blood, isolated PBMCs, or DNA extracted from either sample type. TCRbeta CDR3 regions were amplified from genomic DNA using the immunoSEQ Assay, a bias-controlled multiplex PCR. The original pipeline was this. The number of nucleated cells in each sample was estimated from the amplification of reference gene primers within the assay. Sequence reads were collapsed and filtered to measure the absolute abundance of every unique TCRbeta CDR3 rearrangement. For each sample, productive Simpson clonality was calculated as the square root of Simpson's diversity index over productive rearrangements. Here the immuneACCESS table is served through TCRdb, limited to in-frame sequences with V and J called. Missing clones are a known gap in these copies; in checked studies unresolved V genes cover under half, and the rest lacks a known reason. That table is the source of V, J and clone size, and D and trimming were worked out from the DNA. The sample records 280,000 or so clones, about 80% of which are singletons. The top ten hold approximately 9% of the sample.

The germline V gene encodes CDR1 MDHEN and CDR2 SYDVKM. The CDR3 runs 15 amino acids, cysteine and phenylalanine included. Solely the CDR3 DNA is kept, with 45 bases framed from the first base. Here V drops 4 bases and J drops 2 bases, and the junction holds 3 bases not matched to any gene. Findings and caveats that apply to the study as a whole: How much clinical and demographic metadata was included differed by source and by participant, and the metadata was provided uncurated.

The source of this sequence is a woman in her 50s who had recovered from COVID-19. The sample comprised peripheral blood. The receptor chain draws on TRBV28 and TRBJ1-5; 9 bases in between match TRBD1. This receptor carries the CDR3 CASSSRTGGNQPQHF. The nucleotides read TGTGCCAGCAGTTCAAGGACAGGGGGCAATCAGCCCCAGCATTTT.